Listed below are T cell receptor beta chains from one sample, sequenced in a study of cytomegalovirus exposure and HLA in healthy donors. TCRdb keeps only in-frame clones here, not all; method: immunoSEQ multiplex PCR. The sample table sets out tens of thousands of clones. Sequenced: PBMCs. Receptor source: a man aged 35 to 55 in good health and CMV-seronegative. Both conserved end residues are part of each CDR3. D genes are given only for firm matches. A row's size may be missing; if present it is once, few, many or a size class.

d_gene	v_gene	abundance	j_gene	CDR3aa	CDR3nt
TRBD1	TRBV6-1	-	TRBJ2-3	CASSVETGGVDTQYF	TGTGCCAGCAGTGTCGAGACAGGGGGTGTAGATACGCAGTATTTT
TRBD2	TRBV4-1	-	TRBJ2-5	CASSRWQGGETQYF	TGCGCCAGCAGCCGATGGCAGGGAGGGGAGACCCAGTACTTC
TRBD1	TRBV5-1	-	TRBJ2-7	CASSSTGGRYEQYF	TGCGCCAGCAGCAGCACAGGGGGCAGGTACGAGCAGTACTTC
-	TRBV5-4	-	TRBJ2-1	CASSLRGEQFF	TGTGCCAGCAGCTTGCGAGGTGAGCAGTTCTTC
-	TRBV9	-	TRBJ2-3	CASSVGGTPDTQYF	TGTGCCAGCAGCGTTGGGGGGACCCCGGATACGCAGTATTTT
-	TRBV5-8	-	TRBJ1-5	CASSPLGGASNQPQHF	TGTGCCAGCAGCCCCTTGGGGGGGGCTAGCAATCAGCCCCAGCATTTT
-	TRBV6-5	-	TRBJ1-2	CASSYSDSLYGYTF	TGTGCCAGCAGTTACTCGGACAGTCTCTATGGCTACACCTTC
-	TRBV19	-	TRBJ1-1	CASSPRSTGKNTEAFF	TGTGCCAGTAGCCCAAGGTCGACAGGTAAAAACACTGAAGCTTTCTTT
TRBD2	TRBV7-3	-	TRBJ2-2	CASSLGLAGGTGELFF	TGTGCCAGCAGCCTCGGACTAGCGGGGGGAACCGGGGAGCTGTTTTTT
TRBD1	TRBV7-9	-	TRBJ2-7	CASSESGQGDEQYF	TGTGCCAGCAGCGAATCGGGACAGGGGGACGAGCAGTACTTC
-	TRBV19	-	TRBJ1-5	CASGTPGGVQPQHF	TGTGCCAGTGGAACCCCGGGGGGCGTGCAGCCCCAGCATTTT
TRBD1	TRBV28	-	TRBJ1-2	CASSFPDRDLNYGYTF	TGTGCCAGCAGTTTCCCGGACAGGGACCTTAACTATGGCTACACCTTC
-	TRBV10-3	-	TRBJ2-7	CAIKDTPTYEQYF	TGTGCCATCAAGGACACCCCAACCTACGAGCAGTACTTC
-	TRBV7-9	-	TRBJ1-1	CASSFEGNTEAFF	TGTGCCAGCAGCTTTGAGGGGAACACTGAAGCTTTCTTT
-	TRBV6-1	-	TRBJ2-7	CASKPGPGTYEQYF	TGTGCCAGCAAACCCGGTCCGGGAACCTACGAGCAGTACTTC
TRBD1	TRBV2	medium-sized	TRBJ1-3	CASSRQGAAGNTIYF	TGTGCCAGCAGCCGACAGGGGGCGGCTGGAAACACCATATATTTT
TRBD1	TRBV2	-	TRBJ2-7	CASSEASGGRGEQYF	TGTGCCAGCAGCGAAGCGTCAGGGGGCCGTGGCGAGCAGTACTTC
TRBD1	TRBV2	-	TRBJ2-7	CASSRTGYEQYF	TGTGCCAGCAGTAGGACAGGCTACGAGCAGTACTTC
TRBD2	TRBV13	-	TRBJ2-3	CATEKIAGGLDTQYF	TGTGCCACCGAAAAGATAGCGGGGGGGCTGGATACGCAGTATTTT
TRBD1	TRBV5-4	-	TRBJ1-1	CASSYIRGRDTEAFF	TGTGCCAGCAGCTACATCAGGGGGCGCGACACTGAAGCTTTCTTT
TRBD2	TRBV5-1	-	TRBJ2-2	CASSWEGTTGELFF	TGCGCCAGCAGCTGGGAGGGGACCACCGGGGAGCTGTTTTTT
-	TRBV7-3	-	TRBJ2-3	CASSSFRGSTDTQYF	TGTGCCAGCAGCTCCTTTCGCGGGAGCACAGATACGCAGTATTTT
TRBD1	TRBV7-9	-	TRBJ2-7	CASSPRTGTYEQYF	TGTGCCAGCAGCCCCCGGACAGGAACCTACGAGCAGTACTTC
-	TRBV18	-	TRBJ2-1	CASSPWADNEQFF	TGTGCCAGCTCACCATGGGCAGACAATGAGCAGTTCTTC
TRBD2	TRBV6-1	-	TRBJ2-1	CASSERGGPSGEQFF	TGTGCCAGCAGTGAACGGGGGGGTCCATCCGGTGAGCAGTTCTTC
-	TRBV6-1	-	TRBJ1-6	CALGDRYNSPLHF	TGTGCCCTCGGGGATCGCTATAATTCACCCCTCCACTTT
-	TRBV5-4	-	TRBJ2-4	CASSLGDWSRNIQYF	TGTGCCAGCAGCTTGGGGGACTGGTCTAGAAACATTCAGTACTTC
TRBD1	TRBV6-5	-	TRBJ1-2	CASSYSDREWRGYTF	TGTGCCAGCAGTTACTCGGACAGGGAATGGCGTGGCTACACCTTC
-	TRBV6-4	-	TRBJ1-1	CASSETALSTEAFF	TGTGCCAGCAGTGAAACAGCCCTAAGCACTGAAGCTTTCTTT
-	TRBV6-6	-	TRBJ1-5	CASSTGTSRHQPQHF	TGTGCCAGCAGTACCGGGACAAGCCGGCATCAGCCCCAGCATTTT
TRBD1	TRBV7-2	-	TRBJ1-5	CASSLTGGFGQPQHF	TGTGCCAGCAGCTTAACAGGGGGGTTTGGTCAGCCCCAGCATTTT
TRBD2	TRBV6-1	-	TRBJ2-7	CASSPPGGGEQYF	TGTGCCAGCAGTCCACCCGGGGGAGGGGAGCAGTACTTC
-	TRBV7-2	-	TRBJ2-3	CASSLGFANGGQYF	TGTGCCAGCAGCTTAGGATTTGCTAACGGGGGGCAGTATTTT
-	TRBV4-1	-	TRBJ1-1	CASSQDGQGTEAFF	TGCGCCAGCAGCCAAGATGGGCAGGGGACTGAAGCTTTCTTT
TRBD1	TRBV7-3	-	TRBJ2-2	CASSLGQGDRELFF	TGTGCCAGCAGCCTGGGACAGGGGGACCGGGAGCTGTTTTTT
TRBD1	TRBV28	-	TRBJ1-2	CASSPGTGARGNYGYTF	TGTGCCAGCAGTCCCGGGACAGGGGCCCGCGGGAACTATGGCTACACCTTC
-	TRBV5-4	-	TRBJ1-4	CASSLDGEEKLFF	TGTGCCAGCAGCTTGGACGGAGAGGAAAAACTGTTTTTT
-	TRBV5-4	medium-sized	TRBJ2-5	CASSPGQQETQYF	TGTGCCAGCAGCCCCGGACAGCAAGAGACCCAGTACTTC
-	TRBV21-1	-	TRBJ1-1	CASTKGPTREAFF	TGTGCCAGCACCAAAGGGCCAACACGTGAAGCTTTCTTT
TRBD1	TRBV7-8	-	TRBJ1-6	CASSSKGQGGYSPLHF	TGTGCCAGCAGCTCGAAGGGACAGGGTGGTTATTCACCCCTCCACTTT
-	TRBV27	-	TRBJ2-7	CASSLRWGDSYEQYF	TGTGCCAGCAGTTTAAGGTGGGGGGATAGCTACGAGCAGTACTTC
-	TRBV4-1	-	TRBJ1-5	CASSQDHGGGISPQHF	TGCGCCAGCAGCCAAGACCATGGGGGAGGAATCAGCCCCCAGCATTTT
-	TRBV7-9	-	TRBJ1-3	CASSLVGASSGNTIYF	TGTGCCAGCAGCTTAGTTGGGGCTAGCTCTGGAAACACCATATATTTT
TRBD2	TRBV2	-	TRBJ2-5	CASSAAGGRIGTQYF	TGTGCCAGCAGCGCAGCGGGGGGCCGTATCGGGACCCAGTACTTC
TRBD1	TRBV4-1	-	TRBJ2-6	CASSQTTPGQRPSGANVLTF	TGCGCCAGCAGCCAGACGACTCCGGGACAGCGCCCCTCTGGGGCCAACGTCCTGACTTTC